One sample yielded the 13 T cell receptor beta chains listed below, sequenced in a study of T cell clonotyping in hematopoietic cell transplantation. Method: immunoSEQ multiplex PCR; TCRdb's copy keeps in-frame clones and lacks some. The sample includes roughly 30,000 clones, 93% seen only once; the top ten take approximately 2.4%. Regarding time point: recipient sample about 28 days before transplant, after cytoreduction. This material consisted of peripheral blood mononuclear cells, taken before stem cell transplant. The receptors here all came from a man aged 50-60 years with acute myeloid leukemia. Some clones in this sample may be carry-over from other donors' samples.

J is TRBJ2-2 and V is TRBV23-1, with D unclear. TRBV23-1 belongs to the ORF category, with a function that is uncertain. CDR3 length: 13 amino acids. Trimming cost V 5 bases and J 6 bases, with 10 bases left between them. CDR3 residues: CASSLVFAGELFF. CDR3 sequence (DNA): TGCGCCAGCAGTTTGGTATTCGCCGGGGAGCTGTTTTTT.

The DNA for the CDR3 is TGTGCCAGCAGTTTCCGAACAGGCCACACTGAAGCTTTCTTT. Translated, it gives CASSFRTGHTEAFF. The chain combines TRBV28 with TRBJ1-1; TRBD1 might be the D (5 bases). Trimming pared 3 bases from V and 3 bases from J, leaving 11 bases between. The germline gives CDR1 MDHEN, CDR2 SYDVKM. This CDR3 has 14 residues.

The J gene is TRBJ1-3, the V gene TRBV5-6; perhaps TRBD1 as D (5 bases). The CDR3 is made up of 17 amino acids. CDR1 and CDR2 (germline): SGHDT, YYEEEE. The V end lost 3 bases, the J end lost 0 bases, and 16 bases lay between the germline ends. The CDR3 is CASSYGGSPYSGNTIYF. CDR3 DNA sequence: TGTGCCAGCAGCTACGGGGGGTCCCCCTACTCTGGAAACACCATATATTTT. Looking up the rest from reference TRBV5-6 and TRBJ1-3 gives the full variable domain: DAGVTQSPTHLIKTRGQQVTLRCSPKSGHDTVSWYQQALGQGPQFIFQYYEEEERQRGNFPDRFSGHQFPNYSSELNVNALLLGDSALYLCASSYGGSPYSGNTIYFGEGSWLTVV.

The chain is built from TRBV5-6 and TRBJ1-1; D unresolved. Trimming removed 1 base at V and 8 bases at J, with 9 bases between. The CDR3 sequence is 12 residues long. Germline assignment: CDR1 SGHDT and CDR2 YYEEEE. CDR3 residues: CASSLTLREAFF. CDR3 DNA sequence: TGTGCCAGCAGCTTGACTCTAAGGGAAGCTTTCTTT.

The chain has TRBV29-1 and TRBJ2-1; D perhaps matches TRBD1 (6 bases). V lost 7 bases, J lost 6 bases, and 16 bases lay in between. CDR1 SQVTM and CDR2 ANQGSEA come from the germline V gene. The CDR3 is 13 amino acids. CDR3 amino acids: CSAGQLGFNEQFF. The CDR3, as DNA: TGCAGCGCCGGACAGCTGGGATTCAATGAGCAGTTCTTC.

This rearrangement joins TRBV14 to TRBJ2-5, with a weak D call TRBD1 (6 bases). CDR1 and CDR2 from the germline V gene are SGHDN and FVKESK. V was cut by 0 bases and J by 5 bases, with 22 bases left in between. The CDR3 is 18 residues long. The CDR3 DNA follows: TGTGCCAGCAGCCAAGAGTCGTATCAGGACAGCCATCGGGAGACCCAGTACTTC. This sequence encodes CASSQESYQDSHRETQYF.

The J gene is TRBJ2-2, the V gene TRBV5-6; 12 nucleotides agree with TRBD2. Unmatched junction bases numbered 5, after V lost 4 bases and J lost 4 bases. This CDR3 comprises 16 residues. CDR1 is SGHDT, CDR2 YYEEEE, per germline. The CDR3: CASSLMTSGGTGELFF. The CDR3 DNA sequence: TGTGCCAGCAGCCTAATGACTAGCGGGGGCACCGGGGAGCTGTTTTTT.

V gene TRBV28 combines with J gene TRBJ1-6; 8 positions agree with TRBD1. Germline CDR1 and CDR2: MDHEN and SYDVKM. After removal of 2 bases from V and 8 bases from J, the junction contained 2 bases not matched to a gene. This CDR3 is built from 14 residues. This CDR3 reads CASSLRQGYSPLHF. The CDR3 DNA sequence: TGTGCCAGCAGTTTAAGACAGGGGTATTCACCCCTCCACTTT. Full variable domain (rest looked up from reference TRBV28 and TRBJ1-6): DVKVTQSSRYLVKRTGEKVFLECVQDMDHENMFWYRQDPGLGLRLIYFSYDVKMKEKGDIPEGYSVSREKKERFSLILESASTNQTSMYLCASSLRQGYSPLHFGNGTRLTVT.

The chain combines TRBV28 with TRBJ1-1; D not certain. V dropped 1 base and J dropped 6 bases, with 9 bases sitting between them. Germline V lookup: CDR1 MDHEN, CDR2 SYDVKM. This CDR3 has 13 amino acids. As DNA, the CDR3 is TGTGCCAGCAGTTTATTAACAAGTTCTGAAGCTTTCTTT. Its translation: CASSLLTSSEAFF.

The chain combines TRBV6-1 with TRBJ2-7, with a weak D call TRBD1 (6 bases). V was clipped by 5 bases and J by 4 bases, with 15 bases between them. This CDR3 comprises 14 residues. Germline V gives CDR1 MNHNS, CDR2 SASEGT. The CDR3 DNA reads as TGTGCCAGCAGTTATCCGGGACAAGAGTACGAGCAGTACTTC. Translated: CASSYPGQEYEQYF.

Only one count was recorded for this clone. The chain has TRBV29-1 and TRBJ2-1, with TRBD1 matching over 7 bases. Trimming at V came to 0 bases and at J to 8 bases, leaving 13 bases not matched to a gene. The germline V gene encodes CDR1 SQVTM and CDR2 ANQGSEA. The length of the CDR3 is 16 residues. This CDR3 reads CSVEDPGSRGRHEQFF. CDR3 sequence (DNA): TGCAGCGTTGAAGATCCTGGTTCGAGGGGGCGACATGAGCAGTTCTTC.

The V and J genes are TRBV28 and TRBJ1-5; maybe TRBD1 (5 bases). V lost 2 bases and J 3 bases, leaving 11 bases between the germline ends. The CDR3 covers 15 residues. The V gene's germline CDR1 is MDHEN and CDR2 SYDVKM. As DNA, the CDR3 is TGTGCCAGCAGTTTAAAGGGACGGCTCAATCAGCCCCAGCATTTT. This codes for CASSLKGRLNQPQHF.

The table lists this clone with a few counts. The J gene is TRBJ1-1, the V gene TRBV20-1; no reliable D call. The CDR3 runs 11 residues. Germline V gene data show CDR1 as DFQATT and CDR2 as SNEGSKA (reference sequence). V dropped 3 bases and J dropped 8 bases, with 10 bases sitting between them. The CDR3 here is CSASRGEEAFF. The CDR3 DNA follows: TGCAGTGCTAGCCGTGGGGAAGAAGCTTTCTTT.